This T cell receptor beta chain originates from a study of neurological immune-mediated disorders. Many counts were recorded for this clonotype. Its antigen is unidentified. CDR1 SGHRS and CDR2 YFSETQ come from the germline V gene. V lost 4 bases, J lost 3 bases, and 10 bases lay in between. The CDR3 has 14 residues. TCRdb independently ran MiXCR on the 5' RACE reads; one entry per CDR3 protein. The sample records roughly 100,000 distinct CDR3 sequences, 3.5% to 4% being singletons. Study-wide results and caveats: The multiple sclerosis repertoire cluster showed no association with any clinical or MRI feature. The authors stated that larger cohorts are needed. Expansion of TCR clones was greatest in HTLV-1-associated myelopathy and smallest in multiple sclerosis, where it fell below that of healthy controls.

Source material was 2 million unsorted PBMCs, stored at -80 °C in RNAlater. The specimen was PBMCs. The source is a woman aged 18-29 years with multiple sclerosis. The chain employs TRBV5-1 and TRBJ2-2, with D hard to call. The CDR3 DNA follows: TGCGCCAGCAGCCGAGAGACCCACACCGGGGAGCTGTTTTTT. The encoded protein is CASSRETHTGELFF.